The 11 T cell receptor beta chains given below trace back to one sample, sequenced in a study of T cells after yellow fever vaccination. TCRdb reanalysed the 5' RACE reads using MiXCR and keeps one entry per CDR3 protein. The data contain 200,000 to 250,000 distinct CDR3 sequences, 2.5% to 3.5% of them singletons. Sequences were derived from CD4+ T cells sorted from PBMCs, sampled 10 days after the yellow fever booster vaccination. These receptors were collected from a man aged 18 to 30 who received the YFV17D yellow fever vaccine.

This clonotype appeared many times. The chain couples TRBV12-3 or TRBV12-4 to TRBJ1-2, with D maybe TRBD1 (6 bases). This CDR3 spans 14 amino acids. V lost 3 bases and J 3 bases, leaving 11 bases between the germline ends. Written as DNA, the CDR3 is TGTGCCAGCAGTTTCAGGGGACCCTACTATGGCTACACCTTC. As protein: CASSFRGPYYGYTF.

This clonotype was recorded at least ten times. The chain combines TRBV12-3 or TRBV12-4 with TRBJ1-3; no clear D gene. CDR3 size: 14 residues. Trimming stripped 6 bases from V and 2 bases from J, with 11 bases between. The CDR3 sequence is CASRTLGAGNTIYF. CDR3 sequence (DNA): TGTGCCAGCAGAACCCTCGGGGCTGGAAACACCATATATTTT.

V is TRBV12-3 or TRBV12-4 and J is TRBJ2-3; 7 nucleotides align to TRBD2. The length of the CDR3 is 17 residues. Germline trimming cut 5 bases from V and 4 bases from J; bases unmatched to any gene: 15. The CDR3 spells CASSPAGSSGVSDTQYF. As DNA, the CDR3 is TGTGCCAGCAGTCCCGCGGGGTCAAGCGGGGTTTCAGATACGCAGTATTTT.

There are a few counts of this clonotype. The gene calls are TRBV9 and TRBJ2-2; the match to TRBD2 covers 11 bases. CDR3 length equals 17 residues. Germline loops: CDR1 SGDLS, CDR2 YYNGEE. V lost 3 bases and J lost 7; bases outside the gene matches: 11. This CDR3 reads CASSAPGSGGAGGELFF. The CDR3 nucleotides are TGTGCCAGCAGCGCACCGGGTAGCGGGGGGGCCGGCGGGGAGCTGTTTTTT.

This chain connects TRBV6-5 to TRBJ2-2; D is ambiguous. This CDR3 is 12 amino acids long. Germline CDR1 and CDR2: MNHEY and SVGAGI. With 6 bases removed from V and 7 bases from J, the gap between germline ends came to 9 bases. The CDR3 spells CASSSSGGELFF. DNA for the CDR3: TGTGCCAGCAGCTCATCCGGCGGGGAGCTGTTTTTT.

This clonotype has ten or more counts. V usage is TRBV5-4 and J usage is TRBJ1-3; no firm D call. Germline V CDR1 and CDR2: SGHNT, YYREEE (reference sequence). V lost 5 bases to trimming and J lost 4 bases, with 13 bases between them. CDR3 length: 14 amino acids. CDR3: CASSSPATGNTIYF. CDR3 nucleotides: TGTGCCAGCAGTTCACCCGCGACCGGAAACACCATATATTTT. The whole variable domain, remainder taken from reference TRBV5-4 and TRBJ1-3, is ETGVTQSPTHLIKTRGQQVTLRCSSQSGHNTVSWYQQALGQGPQFIFQYYREEENGRGNFPPRFSGLQFPNYSSELNVNALELDDSALYLCASSSPATGNTIYFGEGSWLTVV.

This clonotype was recorded many times. V usage is TRBV6-1 and J usage is TRBJ2-4; 14 bases align to TRBD2. The germline gives CDR1 MNHNS, CDR2 SASEGT. The junction had 8 bases not matched to a gene; V was cut back by 6 bases and J by 1 base. The CDR3 is 18 residues long. CDR3 residues: CASRPGLAGVGAKNIQYF. CDR3 sequence (DNA): TGTGCCAGCAGGCCGGGACTAGCGGGGGTCGGGGCCAAAAACATTCAGTACTTC.

This clonotype was picked up many times. This chain joins TRBV11-2 and TRBJ2-1, with TRBD2 matching 10 bases. Germline assignment: CDR1 SGHAT and CDR2 FQNNGV. This CDR3 is built from 14 residues. Unmatched junction bases numbered 8, after V lost 7 bases and J lost 8 bases. In DNA, the CDR3 is TGTGCCAGCACCGTGGGACTAGCGTCTGATGAGCAGTTCTTC. Translation: CASTVGLASDEQFF.

This clonotype appeared a few times. This sequence joins TRBV7-2 and TRBJ2-7; 9 bases match TRBD1. CDR3 length: 15 amino acids. V was clipped by 3 bases and J by 3 bases; unmatched bases: 6. Germline assignment: CDR1 SGHTA and CDR2 FQGNSA. The CDR3 DNA is TGTGCCAGCAGCTTCGCCGGGACAGGGAACTACGAGCAGTACTTC. This gives the protein CASSFAGTGNYEQYF. The whole variable domain, remainder taken from reference TRBV7-2 and TRBJ2-7, is GAGVSQSPSNKVTEKGKDVELRCDPISGHTALYWYRQSLGQGLEFLIYFQGNSAPDKSGLPSDRFSAERTGGSVSTLTIQRTQQEDSAVYLCASSFAGTGNYEQYFGPGTRLTVT.

The chain employs TRBV7-9 and TRBJ2-3; TRBD2 aligns across 11 bases. The J segment lost 2 bases and the V segment lost 5 bases, leaving 6 bases of the junction unmatched. CDR1 SEHNR and CDR2 FQNEAQ come from the germline V gene (reference sequence). CDR3 length: 16 amino acids. CDR3 sequence reads: CASSIVAGGSTDTQYF. The CDR3 nucleotides read TGTGCCAGCAGCATTGTAGCGGGGGGGTCCACAGATACGCAGTATTTT.

This clonotype appeared a few times. This chain joins TRBV18 and TRBJ1-6; 8 nucleotides match TRBD1. Unmatched junction bases numbered 5, after V lost 4 bases and J lost 3 bases. Germline V gene sequence: CDR1 KGHSH, CDR2 LQKENI. The CDR3 contains 16 residues. DNA of the CDR3: TGTGCCAGCTCACAAGGACAGGGCGTCTATAATTCACCCCTCCACTTT. Its translation is CASSQGQGVYNSPLHF.